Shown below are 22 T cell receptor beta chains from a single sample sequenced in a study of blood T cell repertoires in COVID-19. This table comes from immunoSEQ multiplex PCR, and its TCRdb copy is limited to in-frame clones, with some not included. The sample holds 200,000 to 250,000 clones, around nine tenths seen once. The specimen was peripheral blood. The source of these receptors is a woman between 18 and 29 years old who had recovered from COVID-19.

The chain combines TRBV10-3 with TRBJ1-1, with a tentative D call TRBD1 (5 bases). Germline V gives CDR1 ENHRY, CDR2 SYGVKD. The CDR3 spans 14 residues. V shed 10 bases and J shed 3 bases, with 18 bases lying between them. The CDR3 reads CATKRQSSDTEAFF. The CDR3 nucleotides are TGTGCCACCAAAAGACAGTCCTCGGACACTGAAGCTTTCTTT.

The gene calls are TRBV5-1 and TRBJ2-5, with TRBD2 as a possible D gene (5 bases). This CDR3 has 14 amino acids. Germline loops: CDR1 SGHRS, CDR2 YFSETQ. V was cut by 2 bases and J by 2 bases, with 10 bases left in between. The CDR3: CASSFWGAQETQYF. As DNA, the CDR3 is TGCGCCAGCAGCTTCTGGGGAGCGCAAGAGACCCAGTACTTC.

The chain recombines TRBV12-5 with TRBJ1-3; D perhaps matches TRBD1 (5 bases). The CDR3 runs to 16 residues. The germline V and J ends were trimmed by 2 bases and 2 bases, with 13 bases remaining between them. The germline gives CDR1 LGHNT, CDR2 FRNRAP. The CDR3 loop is CASGLKPGTAGNTIYF. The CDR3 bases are TGTGCTAGTGGTTTGAAACCCGGGACTGCTGGAAACACCATATATTTT. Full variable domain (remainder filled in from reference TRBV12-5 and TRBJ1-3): DARVTQTPRHKVTEMGQEVTMRCQPILGHNTVFWYRQTMMQGLELLAYFRNRAPLDDSGMPKDRFSAEMPDATLATLKIQPSEPRDSAVYFCASGLKPGTAGNTIYFGEGSWLTVV.

The CDR3 coding sequence is TGTGCCAGCAGGGACAGTATTAACTATGGCTACACCTTC. It translates to CASRDSINYGYTF. The chain carries TRBV6-5 and TRBJ1-2; D possibly corresponds to TRBD1 (6 bases). V was shortened by 6 bases and J by 1 base, with 9 bases between the two germline ends. Germline-derived CDR1 and CDR2 are MNHEY and SVGAGI. The CDR3 length is 13 residues.

CDR3 region: CASSLAAGVDTQYF. CDR3 coding DNA: TGTGCCAGCAGCTTGGCGGCAGGGGTGGATACGCAGTATTTT. This sequence joins TRBV5-5 and TRBJ2-3, with a tentative D call TRBD1 (6 bases). V was shortened by 0 bases and J by 6 bases, with 11 bases between the two germline ends. CDR3 length equals 14 residues. The germline V gene has CDR1 SGHKS and CDR2 YYEKEE (reference sequence).

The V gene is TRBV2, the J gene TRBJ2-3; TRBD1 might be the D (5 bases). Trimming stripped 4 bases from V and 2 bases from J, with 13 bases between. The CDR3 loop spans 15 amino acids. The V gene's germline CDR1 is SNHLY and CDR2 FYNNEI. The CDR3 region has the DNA TGTGCCAGCAGTGTGCAGGGTAAAATCACAGATACGCAGTATTTT. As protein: CASSVQGKITDTQYF.

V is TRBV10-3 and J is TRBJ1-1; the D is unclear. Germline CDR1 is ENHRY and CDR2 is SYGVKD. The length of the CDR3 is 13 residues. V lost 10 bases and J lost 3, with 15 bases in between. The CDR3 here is CATGLGRDTEAFF. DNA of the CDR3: TGTGCCACGGGGTTAGGGAGGGACACTGAAGCTTTCTTT.

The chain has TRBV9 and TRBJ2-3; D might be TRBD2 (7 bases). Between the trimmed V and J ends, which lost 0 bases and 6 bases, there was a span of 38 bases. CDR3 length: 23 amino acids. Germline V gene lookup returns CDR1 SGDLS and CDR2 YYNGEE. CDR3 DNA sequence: TGTGCCAGCAGCGTAGTAGGGGCGCCGGGGGCAAGCCGGAGCGGGACCGTCGCCGATACGCAGTATTTT. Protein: CASSVVGAPGASRSGTVADTQYF.

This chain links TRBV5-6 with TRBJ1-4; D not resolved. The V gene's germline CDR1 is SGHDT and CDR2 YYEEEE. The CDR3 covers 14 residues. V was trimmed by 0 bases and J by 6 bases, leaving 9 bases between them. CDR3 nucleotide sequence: TGTGCCAGCAGCTTGGGTCAGAATTATGAAAAACTGTTTTTT. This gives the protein CASSLGQNYEKLFF.

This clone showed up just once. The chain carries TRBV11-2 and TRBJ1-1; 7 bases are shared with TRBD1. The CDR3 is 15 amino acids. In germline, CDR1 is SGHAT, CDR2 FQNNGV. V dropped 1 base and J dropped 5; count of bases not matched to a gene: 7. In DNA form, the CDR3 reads TGTGCCAGCAGCTTAGTGACAGGGAGTGGGACTGAAGCTTTCTTT. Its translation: CASSLVTGSGTEAFF.

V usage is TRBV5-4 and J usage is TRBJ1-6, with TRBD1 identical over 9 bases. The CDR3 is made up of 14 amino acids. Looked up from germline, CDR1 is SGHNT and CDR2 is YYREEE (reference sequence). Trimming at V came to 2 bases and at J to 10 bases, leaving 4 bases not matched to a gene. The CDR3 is CASSFGQGNSPLHF. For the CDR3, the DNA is TGTGCCAGCAGCTTTGGACAGGGGAACTCACCCCTCCACTTT.

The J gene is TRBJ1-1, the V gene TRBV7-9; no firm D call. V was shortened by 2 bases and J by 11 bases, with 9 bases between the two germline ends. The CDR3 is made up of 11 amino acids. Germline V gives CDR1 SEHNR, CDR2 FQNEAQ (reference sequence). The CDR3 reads CASSLTDKAFF. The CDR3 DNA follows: TGTGCCAGCAGCTTAACAGACAAGGCTTTCTTT.

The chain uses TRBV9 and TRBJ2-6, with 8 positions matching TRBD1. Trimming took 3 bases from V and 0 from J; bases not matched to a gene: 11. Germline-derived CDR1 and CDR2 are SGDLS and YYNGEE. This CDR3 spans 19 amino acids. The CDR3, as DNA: TGTGCCAGCAGCGACACCGCCGGGACAGGTTACTCTGGGGCCAACGTCCTGACTTTC. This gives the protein CASSDTAGTGYSGANVLTF. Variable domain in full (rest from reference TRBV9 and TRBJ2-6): DSGVTQTPKHLITATGQRVTLRCSPRSGDLSVYWYQQSLDQGLQFLIQYYNGEERAKGNILERFSAQQFPDLHSELNLSSLELGDSALYFCASSDTAGTGYSGANVLTFGAGSRLTVL.

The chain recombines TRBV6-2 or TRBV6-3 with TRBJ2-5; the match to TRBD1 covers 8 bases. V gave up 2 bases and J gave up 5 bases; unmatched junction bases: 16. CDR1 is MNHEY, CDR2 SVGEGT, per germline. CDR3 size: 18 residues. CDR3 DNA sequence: TGTGCCAGCAGTTACCCCCACGGCTACGGGACAGGCCGGGAGACCCAGTACTTC. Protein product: CASSYPHGYGTGRETQYF.

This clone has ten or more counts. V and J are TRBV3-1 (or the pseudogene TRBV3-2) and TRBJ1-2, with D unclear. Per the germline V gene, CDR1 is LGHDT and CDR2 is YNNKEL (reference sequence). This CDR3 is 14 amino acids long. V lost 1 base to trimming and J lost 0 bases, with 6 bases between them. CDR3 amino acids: CASSQGPANYGYTF. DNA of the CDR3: TGTGCCAGCAGCCAAGGCCCAGCTAACTATGGCTACACCTTC.

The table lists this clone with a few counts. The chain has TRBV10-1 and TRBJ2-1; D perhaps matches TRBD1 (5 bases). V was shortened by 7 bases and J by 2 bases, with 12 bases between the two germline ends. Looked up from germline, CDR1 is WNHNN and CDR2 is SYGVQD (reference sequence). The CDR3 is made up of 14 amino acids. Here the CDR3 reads CASKQVVTYNEQFF. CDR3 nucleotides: TGCGCCAGCAAACAGGTAGTAACCTACAATGAGCAGTTCTTC.

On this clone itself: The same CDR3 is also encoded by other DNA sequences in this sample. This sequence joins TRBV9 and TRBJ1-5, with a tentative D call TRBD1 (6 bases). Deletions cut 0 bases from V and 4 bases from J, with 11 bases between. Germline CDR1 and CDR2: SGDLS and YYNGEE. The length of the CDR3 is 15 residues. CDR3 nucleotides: TGTGCCAGCAGCGTAGGAGGGGGTGGGAATCAGCCCCAGCATTTT. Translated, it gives CASSVGGGGNQPQHF.

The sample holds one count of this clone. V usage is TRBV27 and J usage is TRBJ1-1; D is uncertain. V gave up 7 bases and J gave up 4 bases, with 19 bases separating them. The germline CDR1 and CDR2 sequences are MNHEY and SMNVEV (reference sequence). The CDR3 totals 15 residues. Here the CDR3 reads CASTTRRQAGTEAFF. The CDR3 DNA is TGTGCCAGCACCACCCGGCGTCAGGCTGGCACTGAAGCTTTCTTT.

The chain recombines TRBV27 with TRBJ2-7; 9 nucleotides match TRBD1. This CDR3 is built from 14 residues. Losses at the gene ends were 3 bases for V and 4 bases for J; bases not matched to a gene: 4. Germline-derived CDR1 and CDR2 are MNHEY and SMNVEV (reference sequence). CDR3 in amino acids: CASSFSGQGYEQYF. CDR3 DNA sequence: TGTGCCAGCAGTTTTTCGGGACAGGGTTACGAGCAGTACTTC.

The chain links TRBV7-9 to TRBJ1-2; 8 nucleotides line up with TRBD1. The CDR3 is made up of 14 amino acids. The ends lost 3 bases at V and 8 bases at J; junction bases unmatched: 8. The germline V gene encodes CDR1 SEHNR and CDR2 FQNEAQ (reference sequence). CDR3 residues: CASSFGGAGGGYTF. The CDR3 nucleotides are TGTGCCAGCAGCTTTGGCGGGGCAGGGGGCGGCTACACCTTC.

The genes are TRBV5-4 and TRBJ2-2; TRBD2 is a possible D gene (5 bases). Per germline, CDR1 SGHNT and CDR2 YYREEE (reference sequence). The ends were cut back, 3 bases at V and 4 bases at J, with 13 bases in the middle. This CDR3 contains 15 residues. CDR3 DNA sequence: TGTGCCAGCAGCTCGACCGCGGGCACCACCGGGGAGCTGTTTTTT. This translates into CASSSTAGTTGELFF.

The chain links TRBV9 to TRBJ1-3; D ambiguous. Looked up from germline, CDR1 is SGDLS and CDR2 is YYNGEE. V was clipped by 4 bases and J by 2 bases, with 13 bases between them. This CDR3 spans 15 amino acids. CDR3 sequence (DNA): TGTGCCAGCAGCCCTTCGGACGGGACTGGAAACACCATATATTTT. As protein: CASSPSDGTGNTIYF.